This is a list of T cell receptor beta chains from one sample in a study of CD8+CD57+ T cells in acquired aplastic anemia. Each CDR3 protein is one row after TCRdb ran MiXCR on the reads. The sample contains about 120,000 distinct CDR3 sequences, under 65% of which appear only once. Material for sequencing was sorted CD4+, CD8+, or CD8+CD57+ T cells (not recorded which) from PBMCs. All receptors derive from a human donor with aplastic anemia. CDR3s include the opening cysteine and the closing phenylalanine or tryptophan. The D gene is left open where the match is weak. Only part of the rows carry a size: once, few, many, or a class if the clone is expanded.

TRBV7-8	TRBJ2-3	TRBD2	-	CASSFLLGRVTDTQYF	TGTGCCAGCAGCTTTCTGTTAGGGAGGGTCACAGATACGCAGTATTTT
TRBV11-2	TRBJ2-7	-	-	CASSPMEGPAPYEQYF	TGTGCCAGCAGCCCCATGGAGGGCCCGGCCCCTTACGAGCAGTACTTC
TRBV25-1	TRBJ1-6	-	-	CASRGTGHSPLHF	TGTGCCAGCAGGGGGACGGGCCATTCACCCCTCCACTTT
TRBV4-1	TRBJ1-5	-	few	CASSQDYNQPQHF	TGCGCCAGCAGCCAAGATTACAATCAGCCCCAGCATTTT
TRBV29-1	TRBJ1-4	TRBD1	-	CSVRPGQGKEKLFF	TGCAGCGTTAGACCGGGACAGGGGAAGGAAAAACTGTTTTTT
TRBV19	TRBJ1-5	-	-	CASSIDRGSHRGQPQHF	TGTGCCAGTAGTATAGATCGGGGCAGCCACCGCGGTCAGCCCCAGCATTTT
TRBV30	TRBJ1-1	-	few	CAWNPGSAEAFF	TGTGCCTGGAACCCTGGGTCAGCCGAAGCTTTCTTT
TRBV7-6	TRBJ1-1	-	-	CASSLSPDTEAFF	TGTGCCAGCAGCTTATCTCCAGACACTGAAGCTTTCTTT
TRBV7-3	TRBJ1-1	-	-	CASSPGWDTEAFF	TGTGCCAGCAGCCCAGGCTGGGACACTGAAGCTTTCTTT
TRBV5-6	TRBJ2-5	TRBD1	many	CASSPGQGDPQETQYF	TGTGCCAGCAGCCCCGGACAGGGGGATCCCCAAGAGACCCAGTACTTC
TRBV27	TRBJ2-7	-	many	CASSLGPDEQYF	TGTGCCAGCAGTTTAGGCCCGGACGAGCAGTACTTC
TRBV15	TRBJ2-5	TRBD1	many	CATSPDRGQETQYF	TGTGCCACCAGCCCTGACAGGGGGCAAGAGACCCAGTACTTC
TRBV2	TRBJ2-7	TRBD1	-	CASSGDRAYEQYF	TGTGCCAGCAGTGGGGACAGGGCCTACGAGCAGTACTTC
TRBV6-2/TRBV6-3	TRBJ1-5	TRBD1	few	CASRTGGRHF	TGTGCCAGCCGGACAGGGGGAAGGCATTTT
TRBV19	TRBJ2-2	TRBD2	many	CASTPLHGGRITGELFF	TGTGCCAGTACCCCCCTACATGGCGGGAGAATCACCGGGGAGCTGTTTTTT
TRBV10-2	TRBJ2-7	TRBD1	-	CASKDRAYEQYF	TGCGCCAGCAAGGACAGGGCCTACGAGCAGTACTTC
TRBV7-9	TRBJ2-3	-	-	CASSLDDTQYF	TGTGCCAGCAGCTTGGACGATACGCAGTATTTT
TRBV2	TRBJ1-2	TRBD1	few	CASSTWGQGSYGYTF	TGTGCCAGCAGTACCTGGGGACAGGGAAGCTATGGCTACACCTTC
TRBV15	TRBJ2-5	-	once	CATNTSPGGGTQYF	TGTGCCACCAATACTAGCCCCGGAGGGGGGACCCAGTACTTC
TRBV2	TRBJ2-1	-	few	CASSEAGADEHEQFF	TGTGCCAGCAGTGAAGCAGGGGCAGACGAGCATGAGCAGTTCTTC
TRBV10-3	TRBJ2-7	-	-	CAISEGHLGEQYF	TGTGCCATCAGTGAGGGACACTTGGGCGAGCAGTACTTC
TRBV24-1	TRBJ2-5	TRBD2	-	CATSDPSGNGETQYF	TGTGCCACCAGTGATCCTAGCGGGAACGGTGAGACCCAGTACTTC